A single sample is the source of the 12 T cell receptor beta chains below, sequenced in a study of T cell repertoires in cytomegalovirus infection (dated by TCRdb to the late 2010s). The sequencing machine was an Illumina HiSeq 1500. The public reads were reanalyzed by TCRdb: fastp trimming at Q25, MiXCR alignment, in-frame beta chains only. All rows with the same CDR3 protein become a single entry with the most common DNA and genes. In this sample the table shows some 270,000 distinct CDR3 sequences, approximately 15% of which occur a single time. The ten largest make up approximately 51% of the sample. The source material was CD8+ T cells from PBMCs. The receptors derive from a human donor in good health (CMV status not recorded). Some clones in this sample may be carry-over from other donors' samples.

The V call is TRBV28, the J call TRBJ2-5; 8 bases map to TRBD2. J was trimmed by 2 bases and V by 6 bases; bases with no gene match: 17. Per germline, CDR1 MDHEN and CDR2 SYDVKM. CDR3 length: 18 residues. CDR3 nucleotide sequence: TGTGCCAGCAGACCAGCGGCTAGCGGGCCCCTCAGTCAAGAGACCCAGTACTTC. This translates into CASRPAASGPLSQETQYF.

The chain uses TRBV14 and TRBJ1-2, with 7 bases aligning to TRBD1. V was clipped by 1 base and J by 5 bases; unmatched bases: 10. CDR1 and CDR2 (germline): SGHDN, FVKESK. This CDR3 is 16 amino acids long. The DNA for the CDR3 is TGTGCCAGCAGCCAAGGGACAGGCTTCGGAGGATATGGCTACACCTTC. Translated: CASSQGTGFGGYGYTF. Based on the CDR3 plus reference TRBV14 and TRBJ1-2, the full variable domain is EAGVTQFPSHSVIEKGQTVTLRCDPISGHDNLYWYRRVMGKEIKFLLHFVKESKQDESGMPNNRFLAERTGGTYSTLKVQPAELEDSGVYFCASSQGTGFGGYGYTFGSGTRLTVV.

Worth noting for this clonotype: With a much larger clone just one base away, this may be a read error. V is TRBV7-9 and J is TRBJ2-3, with TRBD2 as a possible D gene (6 bases). This CDR3 comprises 15 residues. Germline V gene sequence: CDR1 SEHNR, CDR2 FQNEAQ (reference sequence). The CDR3 DNA follows: TGTGACAGCAGCTTTCCGGGGGAAAGCACAGATACGCAGTATTTT. Protein product: CDSSFPGESTDTQYF.

V usage is TRBV4-1 and J usage is TRBJ2-7, with a possible D match to TRBD2 (6 bases). The germline V and J ends were trimmed by 10 bases and 6 bases, with 19 bases remaining between them. This CDR3 is 13 amino acids long. Per the germline V gene, CDR1 is MGHRA and CDR2 is YSYEKL. As DNA, the CDR3 is TGCGCCACCACGGGAGCCCTTGGGGGCGAGCAGTACTTC. Amino acids: CATTGALGGEQYF.

This clonotype occurred a few times. V is TRBV20-1 and J is TRBJ2-1; 12 bases agree with TRBD1. Trimming removed 0 bases from V and 10 bases from J; junction bases left unmatched: 13. CDR3 length equals 17 residues. Germline V gene lookup returns CDR1 DFQATT and CDR2 SNEGSKA (reference sequence). The CDR3 loop is CSARDGSWDRGLGEQFF. The CDR3 nucleotides read TGCAGTGCTAGAGATGGGTCGTGGGACAGGGGGCTTGGAGAGCAGTTCTTC.

The CDR3 sequence is CASSLARGFKQPQHF. CDR3 DNA: TGTGCCAGCAGTTTGGCCAGGGGTTTCAAACAGCCCCAGCATTTT. The V and J genes are TRBV28 and TRBJ1-5, with D possibly matching TRBD1 (6 bases). The V end was cut by 3 bases, the J end by 7 bases, with 16 bases between. This CDR3 contains 15 residues. The germline CDR1 and CDR2 sequences are MDHEN and SYDVKM.

The chain links TRBV27 to TRBJ2-5, with 8 bases lining up with TRBD2. The trim removed 0 bases at V and 5 bases at J, leaving 2 bases unmatched. The germline CDR1 and CDR2 sequences are MNHEY and SMNVEV (reference sequence). The CDR3 length is 14 residues. The CDR3 DNA reads TGTGCCAGCAGTTTATCTAGCGGGGCGGAGACCCAGTACTTC. This translates into CASSLSSGAETQYF.

In DNA form, the CDR3 reads TGTGCCAGCAGTTTAACCGCCGGGACAGTAAGCAATCAGCCCCAGCATTTT. This encodes CASSLTAGTVSNQPQHF. The rearrangement links TRBV27 to TRBJ1-5; 7 bases match TRBD1. V dropped 2 bases and J dropped 1; count of bases not matched to a gene: 8. This CDR3 spans 17 amino acids. CDR1 is MNHEY, CDR2 SMNVEV, per germline (reference sequence).

This clonotype was observed at least ten times. This chain uses TRBV7-2 with TRBJ2-1, with TRBD2 identical over 9 bases. The CDR3 totals 18 residues. V gave up 0 bases and J gave up 3 bases; unmatched junction bases: 9. CDR1 SGHTA and CDR2 FQGNSA come from the germline V gene. CDR3 residues: CASSLAVDSGGFYNEQFF. CDR3 bases: TGTGCCAGCAGCTTAGCCGTGGATAGCGGGGGATTCTACAATGAGCAGTTCTTC.

The chain couples TRBV19 to TRBJ2-2, with 10 bases aligning to TRBD1. CDR3 length: 15 residues. Trimming removed 7 bases from V and 5 bases from J; junction bases left unmatched: 7. Germline CDR1 LNHDA, CDR2 SQIVND (reference sequence). CDR3 protein: CASTSGTGVTGELFF. The CDR3 DNA reads as TGTGCCAGTACCTCCGGGACAGGGGTGACCGGGGAGCTGTTTTTT. Using reference TRBV19 and TRBJ2-2 for the parts outside the CDR3, the full variable domain is DGGITQSPKYLFRKEGQNVTLSCEQNLNHDAMYWYRQDPGQGLRLIYYSQIVNDFQKGDIAEGYSVSREKKESFPLTVTSAQKNPTAFYLCASTSGTGVTGELFFGEGSRLTVL.

This clonotype has more than one count but fewer than ten. The rearrangement uses TRBV20-1 and TRBJ2-1; 10 bases line up with TRBD2. CDR3 length: 16 residues. Trimming removed 5 bases from V and 7 bases from J; junction bases left unmatched: 14. CDR1 and CDR2 (germline): DFQATT, SNEGSKA (reference sequence). The CDR3 bases are TGCAGTGCTGAGCAGACCGGGACTAGCGATTCAAATGAGCAGTTCTTC. Its protein product is CSAEQTGTSDSNEQFF.

A few counts support this clonotype. V is TRBV7-9 and J is TRBJ2-1; D call uncertain. The CDR3 runs to 13 residues. Germline V gives CDR1 SEHNR, CDR2 FQNEAQ (reference sequence). Trimming took 4 bases from V and 4 from J, leaving 8 bases between them. The DNA of the CDR3 is TGTGCCAGCAGCTCAATAGGATACAATGAGCAGTTCTTC. This encodes CASSSIGYNEQFF.